The rows below give T cell receptor beta chains drawn from one sample of a study of control samples from healthy donors and cancer patients. Here immunoSEQ multiplex PCR was the method, and the copy in TCRdb shows in-frame clones only, minus some. The sample lists almost 90,000 clones, about 89% occurring once. Input material: blood. Every receptor here comes from a man aged 30-40 years in good health. The CDR3 runs from the conserved cysteine through the conserved F or W.

>TRBJ1-2|TRBV5-4
CASTLDRATRGYTF
>TRBJ2-5|TRBV7-7
CASSPTSGPETQYF
>TRBJ2-1|TRBV7-2
CASSLSGVSYNEQFF
>TRBJ1-1|TRBV7-9
CASSLFQGAGTEAFF
>TRBJ1-1|TRBV2
CASTRDHTEAFF
>TRBJ2-3|TRBV6-1
CASSEGPHTSTDTQYF
>TRBJ1-2|TRBV6-5
CASNRQGGYGYTF
>TRBJ1-1|TRBV5-6
CASSRRDRVRLGDTEAFF
>TRBJ2-3|TRBV7-2
CASSITSGTDTQYF
>TRBJ1-2|TRBV24-1
CATSEARVWGGYTF
>TRBJ1-2|TRBV12-3/TRBV12-4
CASSLDRGDGYTF
>TRBJ1-2|TRBV5-1
CASSFRGHDYGYTF
>TRBJ1-2|TRBV28
CASSFRTVYGYTF
>TRBJ2-7|TRBV5-1
CASSLDGPGKPQVQYF
>TRBJ2-1|TRBV9
CASSPLPGTDYNEQFF
>TRBJ2-1|TRBV11-1
CASTSGLRDEQFF
>TRBJ2-5|TRBV12-2
CASRESGTGRETQYF
>TRBJ2-5|TRBV5-1
CASSLKGQGVETQYF
>TRBJ1-1|TRBV19
CASSYGGGGNTEAFF
>TRBJ2-7|TRBV4-1
CASSQGVQGAYEQYF
>TRBJ2-2|TRBV7-2
CASTPGLVSTGELFF
>TRBJ1-1|TRBV25-1
CASSHPRRGEAFF
>TRBJ2-2|TRBV12-5
CASGLGGRELFF
>TRBJ1-2|TRBV6-5
CAKPDRDYGYTF
>TRBJ1-1|TRBV4-1
CASRRDGEAFF
>TRBJ2-7|TRBV27
CASMPLRAGKGGSYEQYF
>TRBJ1-4|TRBV7-9
CAGSTQGTGEKLFF
>TRBJ1-2|TRBV5-1
CASSLEDNYGYTF